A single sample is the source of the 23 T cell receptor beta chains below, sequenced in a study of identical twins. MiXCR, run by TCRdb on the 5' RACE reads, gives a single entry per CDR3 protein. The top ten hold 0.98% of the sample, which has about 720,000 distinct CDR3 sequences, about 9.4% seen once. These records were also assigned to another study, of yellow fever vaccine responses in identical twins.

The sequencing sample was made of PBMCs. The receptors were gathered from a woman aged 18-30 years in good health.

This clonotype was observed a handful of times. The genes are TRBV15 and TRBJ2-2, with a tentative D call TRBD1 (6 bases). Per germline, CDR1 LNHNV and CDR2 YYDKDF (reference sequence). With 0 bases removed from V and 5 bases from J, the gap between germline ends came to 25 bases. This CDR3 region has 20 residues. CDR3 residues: CATSRDPRTDLATTTGELFF. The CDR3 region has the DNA TGTGCCACCAGCAGAGATCCGAGGACAGATCTAGCCACTACTACCGGGGAGCTGTTTTTT.

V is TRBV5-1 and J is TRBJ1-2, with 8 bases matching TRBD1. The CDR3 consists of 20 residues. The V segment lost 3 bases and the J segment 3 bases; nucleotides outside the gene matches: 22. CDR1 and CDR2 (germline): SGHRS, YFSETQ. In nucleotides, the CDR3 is TGCGCCAGCAGCTGGGACATGACAGGGGAAGCATTATCGGTAGACTATGGCTACACCTTC. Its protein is CASSWDMTGEALSVDYGYTF.

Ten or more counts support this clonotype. The CDR3 reads CASSLAVAAREQFF. For the CDR3, the DNA is TGCGCCAGCAGCTTGGCGGTAGCGGCTCGTGAGCAGTTCTTC. J is TRBJ2-1 and V is TRBV5-1, with D possibly matching TRBD2 (6 bases). The germline gives CDR1 SGHRS, CDR2 YFSETQ. V gave up 0 bases and J gave up 9 bases, with 13 bases separating them. CDR3 length equals 14 residues.

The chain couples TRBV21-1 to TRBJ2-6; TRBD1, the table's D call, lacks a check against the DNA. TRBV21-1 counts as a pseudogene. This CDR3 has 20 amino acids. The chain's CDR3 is CASSKWVGDRGDSGANVLTF. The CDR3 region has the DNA TGTGCCAGCAGCAAATGGGTTGGTGACAGGGGAGATTCTGGGGCCAACGTCCTGACTTTC.

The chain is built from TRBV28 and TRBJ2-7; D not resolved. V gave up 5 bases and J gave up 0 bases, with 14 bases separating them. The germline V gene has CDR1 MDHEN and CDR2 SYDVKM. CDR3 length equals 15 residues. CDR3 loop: CASSPARDGSYEQYF. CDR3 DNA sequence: TGTGCCAGCAGTCCCGCCCGCGACGGCTCCTACGAGCAGTACTTC.

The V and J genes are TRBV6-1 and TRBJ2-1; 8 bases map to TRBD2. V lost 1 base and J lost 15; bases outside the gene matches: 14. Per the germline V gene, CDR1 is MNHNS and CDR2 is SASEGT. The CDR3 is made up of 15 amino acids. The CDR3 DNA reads TGTGCCAGCAGTGAAGGGAGACTAGCGACAGATGTGTCGTTCTTC. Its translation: CASSEGRLATDVSFF.

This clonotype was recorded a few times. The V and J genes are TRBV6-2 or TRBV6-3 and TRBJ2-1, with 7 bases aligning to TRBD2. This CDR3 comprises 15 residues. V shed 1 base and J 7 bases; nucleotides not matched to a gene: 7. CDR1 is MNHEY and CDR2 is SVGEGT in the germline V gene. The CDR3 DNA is TGTGCCAGCAGTTACTGGCTAGCGGCCAGGAATGAGCAGTTCTTC. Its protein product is CASSYWLAARNEQFF.

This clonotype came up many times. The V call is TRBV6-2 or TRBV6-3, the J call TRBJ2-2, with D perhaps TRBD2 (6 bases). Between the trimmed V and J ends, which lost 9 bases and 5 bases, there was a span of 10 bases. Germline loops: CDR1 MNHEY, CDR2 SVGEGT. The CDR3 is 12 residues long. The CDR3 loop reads CASGGYTGELFF. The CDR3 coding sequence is TGTGCCAGTGGAGGGTATACCGGGGAGCTGTTTTTT.

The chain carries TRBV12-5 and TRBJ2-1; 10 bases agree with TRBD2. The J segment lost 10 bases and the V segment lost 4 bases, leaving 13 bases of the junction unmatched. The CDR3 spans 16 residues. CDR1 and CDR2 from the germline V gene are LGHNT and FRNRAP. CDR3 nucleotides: TGTGCTAGTGGTTCCCCTAGCGGGGGTGGGATAGGGGAGCAGTTCTTC. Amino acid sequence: CASGSPSGGGIGEQFF.

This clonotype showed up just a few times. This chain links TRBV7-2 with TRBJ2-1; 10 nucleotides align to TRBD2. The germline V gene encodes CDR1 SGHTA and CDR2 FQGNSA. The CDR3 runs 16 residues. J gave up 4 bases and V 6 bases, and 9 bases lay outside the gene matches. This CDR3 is CASSLTGTSVYNEQFF. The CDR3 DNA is TGTGCCAGCAGTTTAACCGGGACTAGCGTATACAATGAGCAGTTCTTC.

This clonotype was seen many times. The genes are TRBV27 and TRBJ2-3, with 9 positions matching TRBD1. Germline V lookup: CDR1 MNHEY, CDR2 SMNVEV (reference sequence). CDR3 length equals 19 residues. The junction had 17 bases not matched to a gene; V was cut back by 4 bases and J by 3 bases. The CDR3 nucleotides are TGTGCCAGCAGTTCCCGCCCGCCTCAACAGGGGGCGCGAACAGATACGCAGTATTTT. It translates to CASSSRPPQQGARTDTQYF.

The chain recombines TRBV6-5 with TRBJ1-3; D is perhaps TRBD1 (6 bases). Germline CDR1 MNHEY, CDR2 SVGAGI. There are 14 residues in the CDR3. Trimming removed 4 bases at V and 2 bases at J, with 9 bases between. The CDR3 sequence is CASSFTGPGNTIYF. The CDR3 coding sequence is TGTGCCAGCAGTTTTACAGGGCCTGGAAACACCATATATTTT.

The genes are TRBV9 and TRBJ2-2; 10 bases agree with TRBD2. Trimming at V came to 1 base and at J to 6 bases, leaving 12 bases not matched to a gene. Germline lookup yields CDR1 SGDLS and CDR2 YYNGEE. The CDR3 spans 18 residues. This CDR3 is CASSVPESGGVSAGELFF. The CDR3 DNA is TGTGCCAGCAGCGTACCGGAGAGCGGGGGGGTTTCGGCCGGGGAGCTGTTTTTT.

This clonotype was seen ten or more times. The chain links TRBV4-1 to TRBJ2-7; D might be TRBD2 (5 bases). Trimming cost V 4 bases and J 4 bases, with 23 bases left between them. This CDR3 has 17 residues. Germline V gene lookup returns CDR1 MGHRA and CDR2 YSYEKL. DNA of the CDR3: TGCGCCAGCAGCCGGTCTGAGGGAGTAAATCTCGGATACGAGCAGTACTTC. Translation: CASSRSEGVNLGYEQYF.

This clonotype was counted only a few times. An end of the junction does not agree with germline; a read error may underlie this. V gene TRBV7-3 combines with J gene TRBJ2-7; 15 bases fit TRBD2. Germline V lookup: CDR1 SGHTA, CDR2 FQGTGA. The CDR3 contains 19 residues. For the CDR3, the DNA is TGTGCCTGCAGTTTAGCCGGGACTAGCGGGAGGTCGAGCTCCTACGAGCAGTACTTC. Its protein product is CACSLAGTSGRSSSYEQYF.

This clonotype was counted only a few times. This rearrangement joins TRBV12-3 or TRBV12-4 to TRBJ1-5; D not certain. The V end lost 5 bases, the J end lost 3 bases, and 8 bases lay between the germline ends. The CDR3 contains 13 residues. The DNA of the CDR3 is TGTGCCAGCAGTACGGTCAACAATCAGCCCCAGCATTTT. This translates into CASSTVNNQPQHF.

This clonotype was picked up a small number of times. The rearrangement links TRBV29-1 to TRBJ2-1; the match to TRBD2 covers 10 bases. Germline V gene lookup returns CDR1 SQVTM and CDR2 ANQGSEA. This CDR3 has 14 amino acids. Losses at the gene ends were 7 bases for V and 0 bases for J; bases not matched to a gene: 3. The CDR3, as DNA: TGCAGCGGGATAGCGGGAGGCTCCTACAATGAGCAGTTCTTC. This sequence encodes CSGIAGGSYNEQFF.

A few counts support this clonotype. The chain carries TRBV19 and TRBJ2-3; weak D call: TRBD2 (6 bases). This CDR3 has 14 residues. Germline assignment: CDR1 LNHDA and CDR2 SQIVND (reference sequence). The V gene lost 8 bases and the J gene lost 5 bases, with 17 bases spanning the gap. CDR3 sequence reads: CASGGDSVGDTQYF. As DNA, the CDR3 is TGTGCCAGTGGAGGGGACTCGGTGGGAGATACGCAGTATTTT.

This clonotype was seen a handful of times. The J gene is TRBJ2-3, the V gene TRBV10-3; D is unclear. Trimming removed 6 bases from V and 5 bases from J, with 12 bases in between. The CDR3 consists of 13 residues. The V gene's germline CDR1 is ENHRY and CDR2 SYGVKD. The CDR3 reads CAISLESGDTQYF. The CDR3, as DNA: TGTGCCATCAGCCTGGAGTCGGGAGATACGCAGTATTTT.

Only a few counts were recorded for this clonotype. The CDR3 DNA follows: TGTGCCAGCAGCCCGCGGGGCCTCACTGAAGCTTTCTTT. Residues: CASSPRGLTEAFF. This chain uses TRBV14 with TRBJ1-1; the D gene is possibly TRBD1 (5 bases). Trimming pared 4 bases from V and 4 bases from J, leaving 10 bases between. CDR1 is SGHDN, CDR2 FVKESK, per germline. The CDR3 covers 13 residues. Combining the CDR3 with reference TRBV14 and TRBJ1-1 gives the whole variable domain EAGVTQFPSHSVIEKGQTVTLRCDPISGHDNLYWYRRVMGKEIKFLLHFVKESKQDESGMPNNRFLAERTGGTYSTLKVQPAELEDSGVYFCASSPRGLTEAFFGQGTRLTVV.

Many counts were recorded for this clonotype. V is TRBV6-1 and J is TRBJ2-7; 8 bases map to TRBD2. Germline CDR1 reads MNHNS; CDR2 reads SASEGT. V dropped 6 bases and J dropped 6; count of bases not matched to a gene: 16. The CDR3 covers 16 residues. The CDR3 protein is CASRRKIAGQGGEQYF. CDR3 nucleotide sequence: TGTGCCAGCAGGCGTAAAATAGCGGGACAAGGGGGCGAGCAGTACTTC.

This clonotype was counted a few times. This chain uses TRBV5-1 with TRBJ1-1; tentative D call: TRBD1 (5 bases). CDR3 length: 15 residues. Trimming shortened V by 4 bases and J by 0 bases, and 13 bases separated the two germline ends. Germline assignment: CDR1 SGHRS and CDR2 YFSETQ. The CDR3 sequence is CASSPGHLLNTEAFF. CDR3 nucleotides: TGCGCCAGCAGCCCGGGGCATCTATTGAACACTGAAGCTTTCTTT.

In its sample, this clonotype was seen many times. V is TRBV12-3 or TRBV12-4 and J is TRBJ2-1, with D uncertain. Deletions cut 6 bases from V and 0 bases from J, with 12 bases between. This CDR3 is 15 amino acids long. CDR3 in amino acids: CASRQPQSSYNEQFF. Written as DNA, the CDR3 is TGTGCCAGCAGACAGCCCCAGAGCTCCTACAATGAGCAGTTCTTC.